This T cell receptor beta chain was sequenced during a study of shared clonotypes between healthy human individuals. Study-level results: An anticipated effect of sequencing depth on clonotype sharing among donors was recognized.

The CDR3 extends over 14 amino acids. Germline values: CDR1 LNHDA, CDR2 SQIVND (reference sequence). V lost 9 bases and J lost 4; bases outside the gene matches: 8. Unsorted PBMC DNA was sequenced on ten immunoSEQ deep assay plates. Generated by immunoSEQ multiplex PCR, the TCRdb table keeps only in-frame clones and is missing some. Among approximately 440,000 clones listed, roughly 80% were seen once. About this clone: No antigen is known for it.

This sequence joins TRBV19 and TRBJ1-2, with TRBD1 identical over 10 bases. This TCR was recovered from a woman aged 40 to 49 in good health. Some clones in this sample may be carry-over from other donors' samples. The sequenced sample consisted of PBMCs. Here the CDR3 DNA reads TGTGCCAGCATAGACAGGGGGCGATCCTATGGCTACACCTTC. As protein: CASIDRGRSYGYTF.